One and the same sample provided the 32 T cell receptor beta chains below, sequenced in a study of T cell responses to AZD1222 COVID-19 vaccine. Profiled with immunoSEQ multiplex PCR; TCRdb holds only in-frame clones, not every one. The sample holds over 65,000 clones, less than 90% seen once. The sequencing used peripheral blood, collected on day 0 of AZD1222 vaccination. These receptors were collected from an adult in good health.

This clone was detected once. J is TRBJ1-1 and V is TRBV28; the match to TRBD1 covers 7 bases. Germline CDR1 and CDR2: MDHEN and SYDVKM. The CDR3 spans 13 residues. Trimming at V came to 2 bases and at J to 10 bases, leaving 7 bases not matched to a gene. The CDR3 coding sequence is TGTGCCAGCAGTTTAGGGCAGGGGGTGTTAGCTTTCTTT. This gives the protein CASSLGQGVLAFF.

This rearrangement joins TRBV28 to TRBJ2-3; no definite D call. Germline V CDR1 and CDR2: MDHEN, SYDVKM. V was shortened by 2 bases and J by 3 bases, with 9 bases between the two germline ends. This CDR3 has 14 residues. The CDR3 spells CASSLIDSTDTQYF. The CDR3 DNA follows: TGTGCCAGCAGTTTAATAGACTCTACAGATACGCAGTATTTT.

The V call is TRBV7-9, the J call TRBJ2-6; D not certain. Germline V gene lookup returns CDR1 SEHNR and CDR2 FQNEAQ (reference sequence). With 3 bases removed from V and 0 bases from J, the gap between germline ends came to 6 bases. The CDR3 is made up of 15 amino acids. The CDR3 DNA reads as TGTGCCAGCAGCTTTGCCCACTCTGGGGCCAACGTCCTGACTTTC. Protein sequence: CASSFAHSGANVLTF.

This clone was counted a few times. The chain recombines TRBV12-3 or TRBV12-4 with TRBJ1-1, with D perhaps TRBD1 (5 bases). Trimming cost V 9 bases and J 0 bases, with 11 bases left between them. The CDR3 consists of 13 residues. CDR3 region: CASSQDMNTEAFF. CDR3 bases: TGTGCCAGTTCACAGGACATGAACACTGAAGCTTTCTTT.

This clone appeared once. J is TRBJ1-4 and V is TRBV28, with D uncertain. From germline, CDR1 is MDHEN and CDR2 SYDVKM. V was pared by 3 bases and J by 4 bases, with 9 bases between. This CDR3 region has 14 residues. CDR3 nucleotides: TGTGCCAGCAGTTTTGTGCCCGTTAATGAAAAACTGTTTTTT. Translated: CASSFVPVNEKLFF.

V usage is TRBV24-1 and J usage is TRBJ2-2; D may correspond to TRBD1 or TRBD2 (5 bases each). This CDR3 region has 13 residues. V was clipped by 10 bases and J by 5 bases, with 13 bases between them. Germline V gene data show CDR1 as KGHDR and CDR2 as SFDVKD. CDR3 in amino acids: CATSPGRTGELFF. CDR3 in DNA: TGTGCCACGTCGCCGGGGCGGACCGGGGAGCTGTTTTTT.

The chain couples TRBV28 to TRBJ1-1; D may be TRBD1 (5 bases). The V gene's germline CDR1 is MDHEN and CDR2 SYDVKM. The CDR3 length is 14 residues. Trimming shortened V by 3 bases and J by 12 bases, and 20 bases separated the two germline ends. CDR3 nucleotides: TGTGCCAGCAGTTTGCCCCCCGACCGGGGGTCGACTTTCTTT. It translates to CASSLPPDRGSTFF.

The V and J genes are TRBV12-3 or TRBV12-4 and TRBJ1-1; no reliable D call. The germline V and J ends were trimmed by 8 bases and 1 base, with 8 bases remaining between them. CDR3 length equals 12 residues. The CDR3 here is CASCRANTEAFF. The CDR3 region has the DNA TGTGCCAGCTGTAGGGCGAACACTGAAGCTTTCTTT.

The V call is TRBV7-2, the J call TRBJ1-5, with D maybe TRBD1 (5 bases). The CDR3 has 16 residues. V lost 3 bases and J 4 bases, leaving 16 bases between the germline ends. Looked up from germline, CDR1 is SGHTA and CDR2 is FQGNSA. The CDR3 nucleotides read TGTGCCAGCAGCTTGCAGGGTGGTGGGGTTAATCAGCCCCAGCATTTT. Translating it yields CASSLQGGGVNQPQHF.

This rearrangement joins TRBV18 to TRBJ1-1, with D possibly TRBD1 on 6 matching bases. The germline V and J ends were trimmed by 3 bases and 11 bases, with 16 bases remaining between them. CDR1 is KGHSH and CDR2 is LQKENI in the germline V gene. This CDR3 comprises 13 residues. The CDR3 DNA reads as TGTGCCAGCTCACCTGGATTGCAGGGGAATGCTTTCTTT. This gives the protein CASSPGLQGNAFF.

The V gene is TRBV11-2, the J gene TRBJ2-6; D is tentatively TRBD1 or TRBD2 (5 bases each). CDR3 length: 17 residues. CDR1 is SGHAT, CDR2 FQNNGV, per germline. Trimming removed 5 bases at V and 2 bases at J, with 16 bases between. The CDR3 DNA reads TGTGCCAGCAGCCCAGGCCCCAGGGAGACTGGGGCCAACGTCCTGACTTTC. This translates into CASSPGPRETGANVLTF.

This chain links TRBV28 with TRBJ2-7; D not certain. Germline V CDR1 and CDR2: MDHEN, SYDVKM. This CDR3 spans 12 amino acids. V shed 8 bases and J shed 8 bases, with 16 bases lying between them. The CDR3 sequence is CASGQVAVQQYF. CDR3 nucleotide sequence: TGTGCCAGCGGCCAGGTCGCAGTCCAGCAGTACTTC.

A few counts support this clone. The CDR3 bases are TGTGCCAGCAGTACCGGACAGGGCAGGAACTATGGCTACACCTTC. Its protein product is CASSTGQGRNYGYTF. The chain carries TRBV28 and TRBJ1-2; 8 nucleotides line up with TRBD1. Looked up from germline, CDR1 is MDHEN and CDR2 is SYDVKM. After removal of 5 bases from V and 2 bases from J, the junction contained 7 bases not matched to a gene. The CDR3 totals 15 residues.

The chain links TRBV7-2 to TRBJ2-1, with 11 bases that match TRBD2. CDR3 length: 18 amino acids. The V gene end was trimmed by 5 bases and the J gene end by 3 bases; junction bases not matched to a gene: 12. Germline V gene sequence: CDR1 SGHTA, CDR2 FQGNSA. The CDR3 reads CASSPSRTGTSGYNEQFF. The CDR3 region has the DNA TGTGCCAGCAGCCCCTCGAGAACCGGGACTAGCGGCTACAATGAGCAGTTCTTC.

This clone has more than one count but fewer than ten. This chain links TRBV24-1 with TRBJ1-5, with D possibly being TRBD1 (5 bases). The CDR3 has 16 amino acids. V was cut by 4 bases and J by 6 bases, with 18 bases left in between. Germline values: CDR1 KGHDR, CDR2 SFDVKD. The CDR3 coding sequence is TGTGCCACCAGTGACCCCGGGGCGGGGGAAGGTCAGCCCCAGCATTTT. Translation: CATSDPGAGEGQPQHF.

This rearrangement joins TRBV3-1 (or the pseudogene TRBV3-2) to TRBJ2-7; 7 bases fit TRBD1. J gave up 6 bases and V 3 bases, and 14 bases lay outside the gene matches. CDR1 LGHDT and CDR2 YNNKEL come from the germline V gene (reference sequence). The CDR3 contains 16 residues. CDR3 bases: TGTGCCAGCAGCCACCACGACAGGGTACATCGTGTCGAGCAGTACTTC. Protein sequence: CASSHHDRVHRVEQYF.

The chain has TRBV14 and TRBJ1-1; D is uncertain. The CDR3 runs to 14 residues. With 0 bases removed from V and 1 base from J, the gap between germline ends came to 6 bases. Germline V gene lookup returns CDR1 SGHDN and CDR2 FVKESK. CDR3 nucleotide sequence: TGTGCCAGCAGCCAAGAAGTAAGGAACACTGAAGCTTTCTTT. Translated: CASSQEVRNTEAFF.

This clone was seen once. V gene TRBV12-3 or TRBV12-4 combines with J gene TRBJ1-4; D call uncertain. There are 11 residues in the CDR3. V was pared by 6 bases and J by 11 bases, with 10 bases between. CDR3: CASSSLGKLFF. The CDR3, as DNA: TGTGCCAGCAGCTCCCTGGGGAAACTGTTTTTT.

This chain joins TRBV7-9 and TRBJ1-2, with 9 bases aligning to TRBD1. The CDR3 is 14 residues long. The germline gives CDR1 SEHNR, CDR2 FQNEAQ (reference sequence). J gave up 5 bases and V 4 bases, and 5 bases lay outside the gene matches. CDR3 region: CASSSGQGRYGYTF. The CDR3 region has the DNA TGTGCCAGCAGCTCCGGACAGGGGAGGTATGGCTACACCTTC.

The V gene is TRBV10-3, the J gene TRBJ2-2, with TRBD1 matching 10 bases. Germline CDR1 and CDR2: ENHRY and SYGVKD. The V gene end was trimmed by 6 bases and the J gene end by 4 bases; junction bases not matched to a gene: 5. This CDR3 has 15 amino acids. The CDR3 region has the DNA TGTGCCATCAGGGGGACAGGGGTAACCACCGGGGAGCTGTTTTTT. This encodes CAIRGTGVTTGELFF.

The chain uses TRBV27 and TRBJ1-1; D is unclear. The CDR3 loop spans 14 amino acids. Trimming stripped 7 bases from V and 2 bases from J, with 14 bases between. Looked up from germline, CDR1 is MNHEY and CDR2 is SMNVEV (reference sequence). CDR3 in DNA: TGTGCCAGCAATTCAGGAGCTGCAAACACTGAAGCTTTCTTT. Translation: CASNSGAANTEAFF.

The V gene is TRBV4-1, the J gene TRBJ1-1; TRBD1 is a possible D gene (5 bases). CDR1 is MGHRA and CDR2 is YSYEKL in the germline V gene. This CDR3 comprises 18 residues. V was clipped by 8 bases and J by 0 bases, with 25 bases between them. The CDR3 DNA reads TGCGCCAGCCGGGGGGAGGGTCCCGCATTCCACATGAACACTGAAGCTTTCTTT. Amino acids: CASRGEGPAFHMNTEAFF.

This chain uses TRBV5-1 with TRBJ2-2; unclear D gene. CDR1 and CDR2 (germline): SGHRS, YFSETQ. The V and J ends lost 2 bases and 0 bases respectively, with 2 bases between them. The CDR3 is 13 residues long. The CDR3, as DNA: TGCGCCAGCAGCTTACCGAACACCGGGGAGCTGTTTTTT. This codes for CASSLPNTGELFF.

The chain is built from TRBV2 and TRBJ1-4; 7 bases fit TRBD1. Germline V gives CDR1 SNHLY, CDR2 FYNNEI. The CDR3 loop spans 15 amino acids. After removal of 6 bases from V and 4 bases from J, the junction contained 8 bases not matched to a gene. The CDR3 nucleotides read TGTGCCAGCAGCAAATCCGGGACAGTTAATGAAAAACTGTTTTTT. It specifies CASSKSGTVNEKLFF.

V gene TRBV28 combines with J gene TRBJ1-2; D unresolved. Germline-derived CDR1 and CDR2 are MDHEN and SYDVKM. This CDR3 spans 11 amino acids. CDR3 sequence reads: CVAGWDYGYTF. The DNA of the CDR3 is TGTGTCGCGGGGTGGGACTATGGCTACACCTTC.

The chain combines TRBV10-1 with TRBJ1-1; 10 bases agree with TRBD1. There are 13 residues in the CDR3. The J segment lost 4 bases and the V segment lost 5 bases, leaving 1 base of the junction unmatched. CDR1 and CDR2 (germline): WNHNN, SYGVQD (reference sequence). The DNA of the CDR3 is TGCGCCAGCAGTAGACAGGGGGCCACTGAAGCTTTCTTT. Amino acids: CASSRQGATEAFF.

The chain combines TRBV11-2 with TRBJ2-5; TRBD2 matches at 12 bases. This CDR3 spans 16 amino acids. V lost 5 bases, J lost 0 bases, and 4 bases stayed unmatched. Per the germline V gene, CDR1 is SGHAT and CDR2 is FQNNGV. The CDR3 bases are TGTGCCAGCAGCATCCTAGCGGGAGGGTACCAAGAGACCCAGTACTTC. This translates into CASSILAGGYQETQYF.

The rearrangement joins TRBV9 to TRBJ1-3; the match to TRBD1 covers 7 bases. The trim removed 5 bases at V and 4 bases at J, leaving 9 bases unmatched. Germline V gene data show CDR1 as SGDLS and CDR2 as YYNGEE. The CDR3 spans 15 residues. The CDR3 loop is CASSAKGAGGNTIYF. CDR3 coding DNA: TGTGCCAGCAGTGCGAAGGGGGCGGGCGGAAACACCATATATTTT.

The chain recombines TRBV24-1 with TRBJ2-1, with a possible D match to TRBD1 (5 bases). Germline CDR1 reads KGHDR; CDR2 reads SFDVKD. CDR3 length: 15 amino acids. Trimming shortened V by 0 bases and J by 8 bases, and 13 bases separated the two germline ends. The CDR3 DNA is TGTGCCACCAGTGATTTGGGGCAGGGTACTCATGAGCAGTTCTTC. This translates into CATSDLGQGTHEQFF.

The J gene is TRBJ1-2, the V gene TRBV5-1; 10 bases line up with TRBD1. Germline V gene lookup returns CDR1 SGHRS and CDR2 YFSETQ. The CDR3 length is 15 residues. V lost 4 bases, J lost 0 bases, and 3 bases stayed unmatched. The CDR3 protein is CASSTGQGANYGYTF. CDR3 bases: TGCGCCAGCAGCACTGGACAGGGGGCTAACTATGGCTACACCTTC.

This clone has just one count. The chain has TRBV20-1 and TRBJ2-5; TRBD1 might be the D (5 bases). The CDR3 runs 11 residues. Trimming pared 6 bases from V and 2 bases from J, leaving 7 bases between. Germline values: CDR1 DFQATT, CDR2 SNEGSKA (reference sequence). CDR3: CSARQQETQYF. The CDR3 bases are TGCAGTGCGAGACAGCAAGAGACCCAGTACTTC.

The chain recombines TRBV7-2 with TRBJ2-1; 8 nucleotides align to TRBD2. J gave up 1 base and V 1 base, and 0 bases lay outside the gene matches. This CDR3 has 15 residues. The germline gives CDR1 SGHTA, CDR2 FQGNSA. The CDR3 nucleotides are TGTGCCAGCAGCTTAGGACTAGCGTCCTACAATGAGCAGTTCTTC. Protein: CASSLGLASYNEQFF.